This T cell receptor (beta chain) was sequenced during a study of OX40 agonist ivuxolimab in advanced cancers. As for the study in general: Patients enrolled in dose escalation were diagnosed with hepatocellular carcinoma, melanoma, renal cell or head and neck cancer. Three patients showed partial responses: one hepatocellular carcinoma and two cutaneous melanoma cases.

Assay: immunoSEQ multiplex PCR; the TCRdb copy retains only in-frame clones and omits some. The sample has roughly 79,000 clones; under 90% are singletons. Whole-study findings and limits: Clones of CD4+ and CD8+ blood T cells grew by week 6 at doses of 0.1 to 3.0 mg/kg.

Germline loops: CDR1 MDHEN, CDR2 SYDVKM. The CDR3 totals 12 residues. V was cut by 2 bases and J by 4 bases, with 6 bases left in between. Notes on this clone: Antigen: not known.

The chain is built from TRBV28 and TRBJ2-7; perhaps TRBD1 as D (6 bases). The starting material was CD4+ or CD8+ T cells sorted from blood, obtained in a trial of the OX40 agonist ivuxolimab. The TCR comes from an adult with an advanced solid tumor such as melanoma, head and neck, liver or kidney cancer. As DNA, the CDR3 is TGTGCCAGCAGTTTAGACAGGTACGAGCAGTACTTC. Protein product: CASSLDRYEQYF. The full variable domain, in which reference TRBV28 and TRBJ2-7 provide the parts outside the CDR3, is DVKVTQSSRYLVKRTGEKVFLECVQDMDHENMFWYRQDPGLGLRLIYFSYDVKMKEKGDIPEGYSVSREKKERFSLILESASTNQTSMYLCASSLDRYEQYFGPGTRLTVT.